Listed below are T cell receptor beta chains from one sample, sequenced in a study of patients and donors after allogeneic stem cell transplantation. In TCRdb, the RT-PCR reads were re-called with MiXCR into one record per CDR3 protein. The data contain 390,000 or so distinct CDR3 sequences, roughly 16% of them singletons. Sample: blood, either unsorted or a sorted T cell fraction (not recorded which). Receptor source: a human donor who was either an allogeneic HSCT recipient or a stem cell or donor lymphocyte infusion donor (not recorded which). It is not recorded whose cells these are; they may come from a transplant donor. The CDR3 runs from the conserved cysteine through the conserved F or W. The D gene is left open where the match is weak. The size field is filled for only some rows; it gives once, few, many or a size class.

clone size: NA
CDR3 length: 16
J gene: TRBJ2-5
V gene: TRBV5-1
D gene: TRBD1
CDR3 DNA: TGCGCCAGCGCTCTCCTGGACAGGGGCCGACAAGAGACCCAGTACTTC
CDR3 protein: CASALLDRGRQETQYF

clone size: many
CDR3 length: 12
J gene: TRBJ1-2
V gene: TRBV29-1
D gene: NA
CDR3 DNA: TGCAGCGTTCTACAGGGTAGCTATGGCTACACCTTC
CDR3 protein: CSVLQGSYGYTF

clone size: many
CDR3 length: 16
J gene: TRBJ2-4
V gene: TRBV4-3
D gene: TRBD2
CDR3 DNA: TGCGCCAGCAGCCAAATCAGCGGGGGCAGTGGAAACATTCAGTACTTC
CDR3 protein: CASSQISGGSGNIQYF

clone size: few
CDR3 length: 17
J gene: TRBJ2-1
V gene: TRBV24-1
D gene: TRBD2
CDR3 DNA: TGTGCCACCAGTGACCCCAGCGGCGGGAGGTCCCACAATGAGCAGTTCTTC
CDR3 protein: CATSDPSGGRSHNEQFF

clone size: few
CDR3 length: 14
J gene: TRBJ1-2
V gene: TRBV2
D gene: NA
CDR3 DNA: TGTGCCAGCAGTGATATAATAGGGGGAGATGGCTACACCTTC
CDR3 protein: CASSDIIGGDGYTF

clone size: NA
CDR3 length: 16
J gene: TRBJ2-5
V gene: TRBV5-6
D gene: TRBD2
CDR3 DNA: TGTGCCAGCAGCTTGGTACTGGCTAGCGGACAAGAGACCCAGTACTTC
CDR3 protein: CASSLVLASGQETQYF

clone size: few
CDR3 length: 17
J gene: TRBJ2-3
V gene: TRBV7-2
D gene: TRBD2
CDR3 DNA: TGTGCCAGCAGCTCAGGACTAGCGGGGGGGCCCACAGATACGCAGTATTTT
CDR3 protein: CASSSGLAGGPTDTQYF

clone size: few
CDR3 length: 13
J gene: TRBJ2-7
V gene: TRBV12-3/TRBV12-4
D gene: NA
CDR3 DNA: TGTGCCAGCAGTTCGCTTCGGGCCTACGAGCAGTACTTC
CDR3 protein: CASSSLRAYEQYF

clone size: NA
CDR3 length: 11
J gene: TRBJ2-1
V gene: TRBV20-1
D gene: TRBD1
CDR3 DNA: TGCAGTGCTAAAGAAACAGGGGGAGAGTTCTTC
CDR3 protein: CSAKETGGEFF

clone size: NA
CDR3 length: 15
J gene: TRBJ2-5
V gene: TRBV20-1
D gene: TRBD2
CDR3 DNA: TGCAGTGCTAAAAGGACTAGCGGGGGGCAAGAGACCCAGTACTTC
CDR3 protein: CSAKRTSGGQETQYF

clone size: many
CDR3 length: 15
J gene: TRBJ1-1
V gene: TRBV18
D gene: TRBD1
CDR3 DNA: TGTGCCAGCTCAGCAGCCGGGACAGTGAACACTGAAGCTTTCTTT
CDR3 protein: CASSAAGTVNTEAFF

clone size: few
CDR3 length: 17
J gene: TRBJ2-2
V gene: TRBV2
D gene: NA
CDR3 DNA: TGTGCCAGCAGCGGTACAGGGTTGATTGCGGTCACCGGGGAGCTGTTTTTT
CDR3 protein: CASSGTGLIAVTGELFF

clone size: NA
CDR3 length: 20
J gene: TRBJ2-6
V gene: TRBV18
D gene: TRBD1
CDR3 DNA: TGTGCCAGCTCACCGAGTGCCCGACAGGGCAGGGTCTCTGGGGCCAACGTCCTGACTTTC
CDR3 protein: CASSPSARQGRVSGANVLTF

clone size: NA
CDR3 length: 16
J gene: TRBJ1-1
V gene: TRBV5-1
D gene: NA
CDR3 DNA: TGCGCCAGCAGCCCCCGGACAGAGAGTCATAACACTGAAGCTTTCTTT
CDR3 protein: CASSPRTESHNTEAFF

clone size: once
CDR3 length: 14
J gene: TRBJ2-3
V gene: TRBV20-1
D gene: NA
CDR3 DNA: TGCAGTGCTAGAGATCACGTAGCGGCAAAGAGGTATTATTTT
CDR3 protein: CSARDHVAAKRYYF

clone size: NA
CDR3 length: 18
J gene: TRBJ2-1
V gene: TRBV2
D gene: TRBD2
CDR3 DNA: TGTGCCAGCAGTGAGGAACTAGCGGGAGGGCCTGTTGTTAATGAGCAGTTCTTC
CDR3 protein: CASSEELAGGPVVNEQFF

clone size: few
CDR3 length: 15
J gene: TRBJ2-3
V gene: TRBV7-9
D gene: NA
CDR3 DNA: TGTGCCAGCAGCTTAGGTCTTGGGAGCACAGATACGCAGTATTTT
CDR3 protein: CASSLGLGSTDTQYF

clone size: few
CDR3 length: 19
J gene: TRBJ1-2
V gene: TRBV12-3/TRBV12-4
D gene: NA
CDR3 DNA: TGTGCCAGCAGTTCTACAGGACCTTTTAATCCATCAGCTAACTATGGCTACACCTTC
CDR3 protein: CASSSTGPFNPSANYGYTF

clone size: many
CDR3 length: 16
J gene: TRBJ1-5
V gene: TRBV7-2
D gene: NA
CDR3 DNA: TGTGCCAGCAAACAGAGGGCAGGAGGTAGCAATCAGCCCCAGCATTTT
CDR3 protein: CASKQRAGGSNQPQHF

clone size: few
CDR3 length: 15
J gene: TRBJ1-1
V gene: TRBV12-3/TRBV12-4
D gene: TRBD1
CDR3 DNA: TGTGCCAGCAGTTTAGTGGGACAGGGTAACACTGAAGCTTTCTTT
CDR3 protein: CASSLVGQGNTEAFF

clone size: NA
CDR3 length: 15
J gene: TRBJ2-7
V gene: TRBV20-1
D gene: TRBD2
CDR3 DNA: TGCAGTGCTAGTCCCGGACTAGCGGGAGCCTACGAGCAGTACTTC
CDR3 protein: CSASPGLAGAYEQYF

clone size: NA
CDR3 length: 15
J gene: TRBJ2-5
V gene: TRBV24-1
D gene: NA
CDR3 DNA: TGTGCCACCAGCGACCGTAGGGGACTCCAAGAGACCCAGTACTTC
CDR3 protein: CATSDRRGLQETQYF

clone size: NA
CDR3 length: 16
J gene: TRBJ2-3
V gene: TRBV11-3
D gene: NA
CDR3 DNA: TGTGCCAGCAGCTTAGCCTCCCTGGGGGCGGAGGATACGCAGTATTTT
CDR3 protein: CASSLASLGAEDTQYF

clone size: few
CDR3 length: 16
J gene: TRBJ1-5
V gene: TRBV4-1
D gene: NA
CDR3 DNA: TGCGCCAGCAGCCTAACGCCGGGATGGAAAAATCAGCCCCAGCATTTT
CDR3 protein: CASSLTPGWKNQPQHF

clone size: NA
CDR3 length: 14
J gene: TRBJ1-1
V gene: TRBV6-1
D gene: TRBD1
CDR3 DNA: TGTGCCAGCAGTGAAGCACAGGGGCGTCTAGAAGCTTTCTTT
CDR3 protein: CASSEAQGRLEAFF

clone size: few
CDR3 length: 18
J gene: TRBJ2-2
V gene: TRBV14
D gene: NA
CDR3 DNA: TGTGCCAGCAGCCAACGCCCCTTGGGTCCGGGGAACACCGGGGAGCTGTTTTTT
CDR3 protein: CASSQRPLGPGNTGELFF

clone size: NA
CDR3 length: 15
J gene: TRBJ2-3
V gene: TRBV12-3/TRBV12-4
D gene: NA
CDR3 DNA: TGTGCCAGCACCATACACGGGCTACGCACAGATACGCAGTATTTT
CDR3 protein: CASTIHGLRTDTQYF

clone size: NA
CDR3 length: 19
J gene: TRBJ2-5
V gene: TRBV7-6
D gene: TRBD2
CDR3 DNA: TGTGCCAGCAGCCCGCGACTAGCGGGAGAGGACCACAGAGGGGAGACCCAGTACTTC
CDR3 protein: CASSPRLAGEDHRGETQYF

clone size: NA
CDR3 length: 19
J gene: TRBJ2-5
V gene: TRBV4-1
D gene: TRBD2
CDR3 DNA: TGCGCCAGCAGCCAAGATATAGCGCGCGGGAGGCCTCCACGGGAGACCCAGTACTTC
CDR3 protein: CASSQDIARGRPPRETQYF

clone size: few
CDR3 length: 14
J gene: TRBJ2-2
V gene: TRBV5-1
D gene: NA
CDR3 DNA: TGCGCCAGCAGCCTGGGAACCTTCACCGGGGAGCTGTTTTTT
CDR3 protein: CASSLGTFTGELFF

clone size: many
CDR3 length: 15
J gene: TRBJ1-5
V gene: TRBV2
D gene: TRBD1
CDR3 DNA: TGTGCCAGCAGCGCCACTGGGACAGGCGATCAGCCCCAGCATTTT
CDR3 protein: CASSATGTGDQPQHF

clone size: few
CDR3 length: 16
J gene: TRBJ2-2
V gene: TRBV5-1
D gene: TRBD2
CDR3 DNA: TGCGCCAGCAGCTTGGCCGGGACTAGCGGGAGAGGGGAGCTGTTTTTT
CDR3 protein: CASSLAGTSGRGELFF

clone size: many
CDR3 length: 16
J gene: TRBJ2-2
V gene: TRBV12-3/TRBV12-4
D gene: NA
CDR3 DNA: TGTGCCAGCAGTCCACGAGGGAAGGCGGACACCGGGGAGCTGTTTTTT
CDR3 protein: CASSPRGKADTGELFF

clone size: NA
CDR3 length: 14
J gene: TRBJ1-2
V gene: TRBV7-2
D gene: NA
CDR3 DNA: TGTGCCAGCAGCTTAGCCCCACAGGGAGGCGGCTACACCTTC
CDR3 protein: CASSLAPQGGGYTF

clone size: few
CDR3 length: 13
J gene: TRBJ1-3
V gene: TRBV10-3
D gene: NA
CDR3 DNA: TGTGCCATCAGCGACAGAAACGGAAACACCATATATTTT
CDR3 protein: CAISDRNGNTIYF

clone size: NA
CDR3 length: 18
J gene: TRBJ2-1
V gene: TRBV27
D gene: TRBD2
CDR3 DNA: TGTGCCAGCAGTTTATATATGGCTAGCGGGAGACCCTACAATGAGCAGTTCTTC
CDR3 protein: CASSLYMASGRPYNEQFF

clone size: NA
CDR3 length: 15
J gene: TRBJ1-2
V gene: TRBV18
D gene: NA
CDR3 DNA: TGTGCCAGCTCACCAGGGCAGGCGTTGAGCTATGGCTACACCTTC
CDR3 protein: CASSPGQALSYGYTF

clone size: NA
CDR3 length: 12
J gene: TRBJ2-2
V gene: TRBV25-1
D gene: NA
CDR3 DNA: TGTGCCAGCAGTGGCAACACCGGGGAGCTGTTTTTT
CDR3 protein: CASSGNTGELFF

clone size: NA
CDR3 length: 18
J gene: TRBJ2-1
V gene: TRBV20-1
D gene: TRBD2
CDR3 DNA: TGCAGTGCTAACCTAGCGGGAGCCACCCAATTCTCCTACAATGAGCAGTTCTTC
CDR3 protein: CSANLAGATQFSYNEQFF

clone size: NA
CDR3 length: 16
J gene: TRBJ1-1
V gene: TRBV18
D gene: NA
CDR3 DNA: TGTGCCAGCTCCCTAGTACCCGGGTATGATGGCACTGAAGCTTTCTTT
CDR3 protein: CASSLVPGYDGTEAFF

clone size: few
CDR3 length: 14
J gene: TRBJ1-1
V gene: TRBV10-3
D gene: NA
CDR3 DNA: TGTGCCATCAGCGGACAGTTAATGAACACTGAAGCTTTCTTT
CDR3 protein: CAISGQLMNTEAFF

clone size: many
CDR3 length: 13
J gene: TRBJ2-1
V gene: TRBV5-1
D gene: NA
CDR3 DNA: TGCGCCAGCAGCTTCGGGGCGGGAAATGAGCAGTTCTTC
CDR3 protein: CASSFGAGNEQFF

clone size: few
CDR3 length: 19
J gene: TRBJ2-6
V gene: TRBV4-3
D gene: TRBD2
CDR3 DNA: TGCGCCAGCAGCCAAGAATTCGGGCGGGGGGCCTCTGGGGCCAACGTCCTGACTTTC
CDR3 protein: CASSQEFGRGASGANVLTF

clone size: few
CDR3 length: 12
J gene: TRBJ2-1
V gene: TRBV9
D gene: NA
CDR3 DNA: TGTGCCAGCAGCGTAGAGGTGGGTGAGCAGTTCTTC
CDR3 protein: CASSVEVGEQFF

clone size: NA
CDR3 length: 13
J gene: TRBJ1-5
V gene: TRBV29-1
D gene: NA
CDR3 DNA: TGCAGCGTTGAGTACGGAAGAAATCAGCCCCAGCATTTT
CDR3 protein: CSVEYGRNQPQHF

clone size: many
CDR3 length: 15
J gene: TRBJ2-3
V gene: TRBV6-2/TRBV6-3
D gene: NA
CDR3 DNA: TGTGCCAGCAGTCCGCCCGGACGGAGCACAGATACGCAGTATTTT
CDR3 protein: CASSPPGRSTDTQYF

clone size: few
CDR3 length: 15
J gene: TRBJ2-1
V gene: TRBV27
D gene: TRBD1
CDR3 DNA: TGTGCCAGCAGGCCTTGGGACAGCTCCTACAATGAGCAGTTCTTC
CDR3 protein: CASRPWDSSYNEQFF

clone size: NA
CDR3 length: 15
J gene: TRBJ2-5
V gene: TRBV11-2
D gene: TRBD2
CDR3 DNA: TGTGCCAGCAGCCCCTCGGGAGGGCCCGGGGAGACCCAGTACTTC
CDR3 protein: CASSPSGGPGETQYF

clone size: NA
CDR3 length: 16
J gene: TRBJ2-7
V gene: TRBV20-1
D gene: TRBD2
CDR3 DNA: TGCAGTGCTAGAGGTGCTGGCGGGAGAGGTTTCTACGAGCAGTACTTC
CDR3 protein: CSARGAGGRGFYEQYF

clone size: NA
CDR3 length: 15
J gene: TRBJ1-5
V gene: TRBV21-1
D gene: NA
CDR3 DNA: TGTGCCAGCAGCATAGCGGGGGGTAGCAATCAGCCCCAGCATTTT
CDR3 protein: CASSIAGGSNQPQHF

clone size: NA
CDR3 length: 15
J gene: TRBJ1-5
V gene: TRBV20-1
D gene: NA
CDR3 DNA: TGCAGTGCTAGATTTGGCCGGGCTAGCAATCAGCCCCAGCATTTT
CDR3 protein: CSARFGRASNQPQHF

clone size: few
CDR3 length: 13
J gene: TRBJ2-3
V gene: TRBV3-1
D gene: NA
CDR3 DNA: TGTGCCAGCAGCCAAGCCTGGGCAGATACGCAGTATTTT
CDR3 protein: CASSQAWADTQYF

clone size: NA
CDR3 length: 13
J gene: TRBJ2-3
V gene: TRBV20-1
D gene: NA
CDR3 DNA: TGCAGTGCTAGAGATGTGGCCCTCGATACGCAGTATTTT
CDR3 protein: CSARDVALDTQYF

clone size: few
CDR3 length: 15
J gene: TRBJ1-1
V gene: TRBV6-5
D gene: NA
CDR3 DNA: TGTGCCAGCAGTTACTCCAGACAGGCTAACACTGAAGCTTTCTTT
CDR3 protein: CASSYSRQANTEAFF